Many counts were recorded for the clone carrying this T cell receptor beta chain. The antigen is unknown. The time point here: newly diagnosed GD, antithyroid drugs for less than 3 months. PBMC-derived RNA was used for the TCR library. The data belong to a study of regulatory T cells in long-lasting Graves disease. Study observations and caveats: Gene preferences differed: TRBV28, TRBJ1-2, TRBJ2-5 in persistent cases.

With 1 base clipped from V and 8 bases from J, the junction kept 7 bases outside the gene matches. The germline V gene encodes CDR1 MGHDK and CDR2 SYGVNS. The CDR3 covers 15 residues. Library construction for TCR beta used iRepertoire HTBI primers and Arm-PCR of CDR3 regions. TCRdb analysed the multiplex PCR reads with MiXCR anew, one entry per CDR3 protein. The sample lists some 240,000 distinct CDR3 sequences, about 19% occurring once. This sample also appeared in a second study, on T cells in Graves' hyperthyroidism and ophthalmopathy. That work adds: Those patients with uncontrolled infection, other autoimmune disease, pregnancy or lactation were excluded.

The sample consisted of peripheral blood mononuclear cells (PBMCs), taken at new diagnosis, from a patient treated with antithyroid drugs. V gene TRBV25-1 combines with J gene TRBJ2-4, with 8 bases lining up with TRBD1. The receptor comes from a woman aged 25 to 39 with Graves disease. CDR3 sequence: CASSEWRTGLDIQYF. The CDR3 region has the DNA TGTGCCAGCAGTGAATGGCGGACAGGGCTCGACATTCAGTACTTC.